The TCR beta chain described here comes from a study of cytomegalovirus exposure and HLA in healthy donors. On the study more broadly: An earlier analysis identified 120 million or so unique TCR beta sequences in about 179 million T cells. Study results and limitations: Association of a missense DCLRE1C variant with TCR beta V- and J-gene trimming was reported in a later analysis. According to the study, roughly 160 TCR beta chains were cytomegalovirus-associated. What a later analysis showed was that several of the most significant clusters appeared linked to common viral pathogens.

On this clone: Its target is unknown.

Germline V gene lookup returns CDR1 MNHEY and CDR2 SMNVEV (reference sequence). J was trimmed by 6 bases and V by 6 bases; bases with no gene match: 10. CDR3 size: 14 residues. 60 Vbeta and 13 Jbeta primers were used in PCR. Some clones are missing from TCRdb's copy, which holds only in-frame ones; the method was immunoSEQ multiplex PCR. This table holds over 130,000 clones, around 80% found once. The chain couples TRBV27 to TRBJ2-7, with TRBD1 matching over 8 bases. The clonotype was recovered from a young man in good health and CMV-seropositive. Sequencing input: PBMCs. CDR3 bases: TGTGCCAGCAGCAGTACCGGGACAGGCCCCGAGCAGTACTTC. Translated: CASSSTGTGPEQYF.